Listed here are 25 T cell receptor beta chains from one sample, sequenced in a study of response to subunit inactivated influenza vaccine. A single record per CDR3 protein comes from TCRdb applying MiXCR to the RT-PCR reads. The sample includes some 550,000 distinct CDR3 sequences, roughly 23% of them seen just once. The same specimen was also included in a second study, on T cells expressing NK-cell markers. That paper adds: Libraries used 5'RACE template switching adding universal primer site and UMIs.

This specimen consisted of CD4+ T cells sorted from PBMCs, obtained 11 to 12 days after vaccination. The receptors originated from a man aged 45-60 years who received an inactivated influenza vaccine.

This clonotype has more than one count but fewer than ten. This sequence joins TRBV5-5 and TRBJ2-2, with D hard to call. Germline lookup yields CDR1 SGHKS and CDR2 YYEKEE (reference sequence). The CDR3 extends over 16 amino acids. Trimming cost V 0 bases and J 7 bases, with 16 bases left between them. CDR3 protein: CASSLGGPQWDGELFF. DNA for the CDR3: TGTGCCAGCAGCTTGGGTGGACCCCAGTGGGACGGGGAGCTGTTTTTT.

This clonotype showed up just a few times. The rearrangement uses TRBV29-1 and TRBJ1-4; D not resolved. The ends were cut back, 1 base at V and 5 bases at J, with 8 bases in the middle. This CDR3 contains 13 residues. The germline V gene encodes CDR1 SQVTM and CDR2 ANQGSEA. The CDR3 nucleotides read TGCAGCGTTGAAGTTCATAGGAATGAAAAACTGTTTTTT. Encoded protein: CSVEVHRNEKLFF.

The chain carries TRBV2 and TRBJ1-6; 10 positions match TRBD1. The CDR3 consists of 14 residues. The germline V gene has CDR1 SNHLY and CDR2 FYNNEI. The junction had 5 bases not matched to a gene; V was cut back by 8 bases and J by 7 bases. The CDR3 protein is CASGKGQGNSPLHF. The CDR3 DNA reads as TGTGCCAGCGGAAAGGGACAGGGGAATTCACCCCTCCACTTT.

This clonotype has more than one count but fewer than ten. The chain uses TRBV6-2 or TRBV6-3 and TRBJ2-7; a possible D gene is TRBD1 (6 bases). Germline-derived CDR1 and CDR2 are MNHEY and SVGEGT. V shed 6 bases and J shed 0 bases, with 21 bases lying between them. This CDR3 spans 17 amino acids. CDR3 protein: CASSRTPRQGSSYEQYF. Here the CDR3 DNA reads TGTGCCAGCAGCCGAACCCCTCGGCAGGGGAGCTCCTACGAGCAGTACTTC.

The V call is TRBV6-5, the J call TRBJ2-7; D remains ambiguous. The CDR3 extends over 13 amino acids. Deletions cut 2 bases from V and 3 bases from J, with 8 bases between. Germline V gene sequence: CDR1 MNHEY, CDR2 SVGAGI. DNA of the CDR3: TGTGCCAGCAGTTACGGGCACAGCTACGAGCAGTACTTC. As protein: CASSYGHSYEQYF.

This clonotype was seen ten or more times. The chain links TRBV6-4 to TRBJ2-3; 8 nucleotides line up with TRBD2. The CDR3 runs 15 residues. The germline gives CDR1 MRHNA, CDR2 SNTAGT. The V and J ends lost 8 bases and 4 bases, in that order; junction bases with no gene match: 11. The CDR3 coding sequence is TGTGCCAGCGGCCGTTCCCTAGCGGGTTCAGATACGCAGTATTTT. It specifies CASGRSLAGSDTQYF.

The DNA for the CDR3 is TGCGCCAGCAGCCAAGAACTGGGACGGACTGAAGCTTTCTTT. It translates to CASSQELGRTEAFF. V gene TRBV4-3 combines with J gene TRBJ1-1; perhaps TRBD1 as D (5 bases). The V gene lost 0 bases and the J gene lost 5 bases, with 10 bases spanning the gap. The germline V gene has CDR1 LGHNA and CDR2 YSLEER. The CDR3 sequence is 14 residues long.

CDR3 bases: TGCGCCAGCAGCTTGGGGCCAGGGGAAGAGACCCAGTACTTC. This translates into CASSLGPGEETQYF. V usage is TRBV5-1 and J usage is TRBJ2-5; D might be TRBD1 (6 bases). Per the germline V gene, CDR1 is SGHRS and CDR2 is YFSETQ. CDR3 length equals 14 residues. V lost 0 bases to trimming and J lost 3 bases, with 9 bases between them. Together with reference TRBV5-1 and TRBJ2-5, the CDR3 gives the full variable domain: KAGVTQTPRYLIKTRGQQVTLSCSPISGHRSVSWYQQTPGQGLQFLFEYFSETQRNKGNFPGRFSGRQFSNSRSEMNVSTLELGDSALYLCASSLGPGEETQYFGPGTRLLVL.

A few counts support this clonotype. The V call is TRBV20-1, the J call TRBJ2-5; D is ambiguous. Per germline, CDR1 DFQATT and CDR2 SNEGSKA (reference sequence). This CDR3 is 14 amino acids long. The V end was cut by 1 base, the J end by 1 base, with 10 bases between. The CDR3 sequence is CSARGLPTQETQYF. CDR3 coding DNA: TGCAGTGCTAGAGGCCTACCAACCCAAGAGACCCAGTACTTC.

This clonotype was seen only a few times. The V call is TRBV7-6, the J call TRBJ2-7; 8 bases match TRBD2. The germline gives CDR1 SGHVS, CDR2 FNYEAQ. The J segment lost 0 bases and the V segment lost 1 base, leaving 5 bases of the junction unmatched. The CDR3 extends over 16 amino acids. Written as DNA, the CDR3 is TGTGCCAGCAGCTTAGAGCGGGGGCCGCGCTCCTACGAGCAGTACTTC. It codes for CASSLERGPRSYEQYF.

The chain links TRBV12-3 or TRBV12-4 to TRBJ2-1, with D perhaps assigned TRBD1 or TRBD2 (5 bases each). This CDR3 region has 13 residues. Trimming pared 5 bases from V and 9 bases from J, leaving 14 bases between. The CDR3: CASSGGPGAEQFF. The CDR3 nucleotides are TGTGCCAGCAGTGGGGGACCAGGAGCTGAGCAGTTCTTC.

This clonotype has just one count. V usage is TRBV7-2 and J usage is TRBJ2-7; D ambiguous. Germline V CDR1 and CDR2: SGHTA, FQGNSA. Between the trimmed V and J ends, which lost 1 base and 2 bases, there was a span of 9 bases. CDR3 size: 14 residues. CDR3 in DNA: TGTGCCAGCAGCTTAGAAACCTCGCCCTACGAGCAGTACTTC. The encoded protein is CASSLETSPYEQYF.

The genes are TRBV5-1 and TRBJ2-2; 9 bases are shared with TRBD2. This CDR3 is built from 14 residues. J was trimmed by 5 bases and V by 6 bases; bases with no gene match: 5. Looked up from germline, CDR1 is SGHRS and CDR2 is YFSETQ. The CDR3 DNA is TGCGCCAGCACGGCGGGGGGGCTTACCGGGGAGCTGTTTTTT. Amino acids: CASTAGGLTGELFF. The full variable domain, in which reference TRBV5-1 and TRBJ2-2 provide the parts outside the CDR3, is KAGVTQTPRYLIKTRGQQVTLSCSPISGHRSVSWYQQTPGQGLQFLFEYFSETQRNKGNFPGRFSGRQFSNSRSEMNVSTLELGDSALYLCASTAGGLTGELFFGEGSRLTVL.

This clonotype was picked up a small number of times. The chain carries TRBV5-1 and TRBJ2-5; no definite D call. CDR1 is SGHRS and CDR2 is YFSETQ in the germline V gene. V dropped 2 bases and J dropped 1 base, with 9 bases sitting between them. The CDR3 spans 14 residues. The CDR3 DNA is TGCGCCAGCAGCTTAGGGTACGCCCAAGAGACCCAGTACTTC. It translates to CASSLGYAQETQYF.

There are a few counts of this clonotype. In DNA, the CDR3 is TGTGCCAGCAGTTTGCCTGGAAACACCATATATTTT. Its translation: CASSLPGNTIYF. The chain recombines TRBV12-3 or TRBV12-4 with TRBJ1-3, with no clear D. The ends were cut back, 3 bases at V and 2 bases at J, with 2 bases in the middle. This CDR3 comprises 12 residues.

The rearrangement uses TRBV3-1 and TRBJ2-1; D gene unclear. The V gene's germline CDR1 is LGHDT and CDR2 YNNKEL (reference sequence). There are 11 residues in the CDR3. With 3 bases removed from V and 9 bases from J, the gap between germline ends came to 6 bases. The CDR3 DNA reads TGTGCCAGCAGCCATGTTGGTGAGCAGTTCTTC. It encodes CASSHVGEQFF.

This chain connects TRBV6-2 or TRBV6-3 to TRBJ1-6; TRBD1 matches 9 bases. Germline V gene data show CDR1 as MNHEY and CDR2 as SVGEGT. The CDR3 loop spans 15 amino acids. V was clipped by 5 bases and J by 7 bases; unmatched bases: 6. The CDR3 here is CASSQWTGDNSPLHF. The CDR3 coding sequence is TGTGCCAGCAGTCAGTGGACAGGGGACAATTCACCCCTCCACTTT.

This clonotype was observed a few times. The chain couples TRBV6-1 to TRBJ2-7; tentatively, D is TRBD1 (6 bases). Germline assignment: CDR1 MNHNS and CDR2 SASEGT. The CDR3 is 14 residues long. Between the trimmed V and J ends, which lost 5 bases and 5 bases, there was a span of 16 bases. The CDR3 region has the DNA TGTGCCAGCAGTCAACTGGGGGCGATCCACGAGCAGTACTTC. The encoded protein is CASSQLGAIHEQYF.

This rearrangement joins TRBV7-2 to TRBJ2-2, with D perhaps TRBD1 (6 bases). The CDR3 runs to 14 residues. With 5 bases removed from V and 8 bases from J, the gap between germline ends came to 15 bases. Looked up from germline, CDR1 is SGHTA and CDR2 is FQGNSA. The CDR3 region is CASSQLTGSGELFF. The CDR3 nucleotides are TGTGCCAGCAGCCAACTGACAGGCTCAGGGGAGCTGTTTTTT.

In this sample, this clonotype turned up many times. V and J are TRBV5-1 and TRBJ2-1, with TRBD2 identical over 9 bases. The trim removed 4 bases at V and 10 bases at J, leaving 6 bases unmatched. CDR3 length equals 13 residues. Germline-derived CDR1 and CDR2 are SGHRS and YFSETQ. The CDR3 bases are TGCGCCAGCAGCAGCCTAGCGGGAATGGAGCAGTTCTTC. Its translation: CASSSLAGMEQFF.

The chain joins TRBV7-2 to TRBJ2-1, with D unresolved. V was shortened by 5 bases and J by 10 bases, with 18 bases between the two germline ends. The CDR3 is 14 amino acids. The germline CDR1 and CDR2 sequences are SGHTA and FQGNSA. CDR3: CASSPDRWAREQFF. DNA of the CDR3: TGTGCCAGCAGCCCGGATCGTTGGGCGAGGGAGCAGTTCTTC.

The chain links TRBV11-2 to TRBJ2-5; 7 positions match TRBD1. Germline V gives CDR1 SGHAT, CDR2 FQNNGV. V shed 1 base and J 4 bases; nucleotides not matched to a gene: 6. This CDR3 has 15 amino acids. The CDR3 sequence: CASSLGQGRSETQYF. The CDR3 DNA follows: TGTGCCAGCAGCTTAGGACAGGGCCGCTCAGAGACCCAGTACTTC.

The chain has TRBV7-2 and TRBJ2-7; no clear D. Germline V gene data show CDR1 as SGHTA and CDR2 as FQGNSA. This CDR3 has 16 residues. The V end lost 8 bases, the J end lost 0 bases, and 20 bases lay between the germline ends. CDR3 residues: CASSKARVHISYEQYF. The CDR3 DNA follows: TGTGCCAGCTCCAAGGCAAGGGTTCACATCTCCTACGAGCAGTACTTC.

CDR3 coding DNA: TGCGCCAGCAGCCTCCGGGGGGCTGGCCCAGATACGCAGTATTTT. As protein: CASSLRGAGPDTQYF. The rearrangement uses TRBV4-1 and TRBJ2-3, with a possible D match to TRBD2 (7 bases). V dropped 4 bases and J dropped 4 bases, with 15 bases sitting between them. The CDR3 has 15 amino acids. Germline CDR1 is MGHRA and CDR2 is YSYEKL.

This clonotype was seen a few times. The V call is TRBV7-2, the J call TRBJ2-1, with 7 bases matching TRBD2. V lost 1 base and J lost 14; bases outside the gene matches: 8. The germline V gene encodes CDR1 SGHTA and CDR2 FQGNSA. This CDR3 has 13 amino acids. The DNA of the CDR3 is TGTGCCAGCAGCTTAGTGATCACCCGGGAGGAGTTCTTC. Amino acids: CASSLVITREEFF.